The rows below give T cell receptor beta chains drawn from one sample of a study of T cells in Graves' hyperthyroidism and ophthalmopathy. In TCRdb, the multiplex PCR reads were re-called with MiXCR into one record per CDR3 protein. The sample includes fewer than 500,000 distinct CDR3 sequences, roughly 14% seen only once; the top ten take over 10%. The material sequenced was blood. The receptors here all came from a man between 18 and 35 years old with Graves' ophthalmopathy. Each CDR3 is given with its conserved first and last residue. Fields, in order: clone size, D gene, V gene, J gene, CDR3 length, CDR3 protein, CDR3 DNA. A D gene is named only where the DNA matches it firmly. The size of a clone is reported for some rows only, either as once, few or many, or as a class for expanded clones.

clone_size: many
d_call: TRBD1
v_call: TRBV11-2
j_call: TRBJ1-2
cdr3_length: 17
cdr3_aa: CASSLGPGTGRNYGYTF
cdr3_nt: TGTGCCAGCAGCTTAGGACCCGGGACAGGCCGAAACTATGGCTACACCTTC

clone_size: many
d_call: -
v_call: TRBV5-6
j_call: TRBJ1-1
cdr3_length: 14
cdr3_aa: CASSFGTGMTEAFF
cdr3_nt: TGTGCCAGCAGCTTTGGCACAGGGATGACTGAAGCTTTCTTT

clone_size: -
d_call: -
v_call: TRBV20-1
j_call: TRBJ2-2
cdr3_length: 14
cdr3_aa: CSAPRPSNTGELFF
cdr3_nt: TGCAGTGCTCCAAGGCCATCGAACACCGGGGAGCTGTTTTTT

clone_size: few
d_call: -
v_call: TRBV25-1
j_call: TRBJ2-7
cdr3_length: 17
cdr3_aa: CASSEAWRGRSTYEQYF
cdr3_nt: TGTGCCAGCAGTGAAGCTTGGAGGGGGAGGTCCACCTACGAGCAGTACTTC

clone_size: many
d_call: -
v_call: TRBV11-2
j_call: TRBJ1-1
cdr3_length: 15
cdr3_aa: CASSLVGGSSTEAFF
cdr3_nt: TGTGCCAGCAGCTTAGTAGGGGGTAGTAGCACTGAAGCTTTCTTT

clone_size: many
d_call: -
v_call: TRBV2
j_call: TRBJ1-1
cdr3_length: 14
cdr3_aa: CASSEQGMNTEAFF
cdr3_nt: TGTGCCAGCAGTGAGCAGGGGATGAACACTGAAGCTTTCTTT

clone_size: -
d_call: -
v_call: TRBV6-1
j_call: TRBJ2-7
cdr3_length: 13
cdr3_aa: CASSEGITYEQYF
cdr3_nt: TGTGCCAGCAGTGAAGGGATAACCTACGAGCAGTACTTT

clone_size: -
d_call: TRBD1
v_call: TRBV14
j_call: TRBJ1-2
cdr3_length: 13
cdr3_aa: CASSQASQGMRTF
cdr3_nt: TGTGCCAGCAGCCAAGCATCACAGGGGATGCGCACCTTC

clone_size: many
d_call: -
v_call: TRBV29-1
j_call: TRBJ1-5
cdr3_length: 14
cdr3_aa: CSVEAGKSNQPQHF
cdr3_nt: TGCAGCGTTGAAGCAGGGAAGAGCAATCAGCCCCAGCATTTT

clone_size: many
d_call: TRBD1
v_call: TRBV12-3/TRBV12-4
j_call: TRBJ2-4
cdr3_length: 14
cdr3_aa: CASSQGAAKNIQYF
cdr3_nt: TGTGCCAGCAGTCAGGGGGCAGCCAAAAACATTCAGTACTTC

clone_size: many
d_call: -
v_call: TRBV10-3
j_call: TRBJ2-1
cdr3_length: 19
cdr3_aa: CAISESSSGVSSSYNEQFF
cdr3_nt: TGTGCCATCAGTGAGTCCTCAAGTGGAGTCTCCAGCTCCTACAATGAGCAGTTCTTC

clone_size: -
d_call: -
v_call: TRBV19
j_call: TRBJ2-2
cdr3_length: 14
cdr3_aa: CASSLWTDTGELFF
cdr3_nt: TGTGCCAGTAGTCTATGGACAGACACCGGGGAGCTGTTTTTT

clone_size: many
d_call: -
v_call: TRBV5-4
j_call: TRBJ2-3
cdr3_length: 14
cdr3_aa: CASSLAWQKDTQYF
cdr3_nt: TGTGCCAGCAGCTTGGCATGGCAAAAAGATACGCAGTATTTT

clone_size: few
d_call: TRBD2
v_call: TRBV19
j_call: TRBJ2-1
cdr3_length: 15
cdr3_aa: CASSMGASGGHEQFF
cdr3_nt: TGTGCCAGTAGTATGGGGGCTAGCGGGGGCCATGAGCAGTTCTTC

clone_size: -
d_call: -
v_call: TRBV7-9
j_call: TRBJ1-4
cdr3_length: 13
cdr3_aa: CASSLELSEKLFF
cdr3_nt: TGTGCCAGCAGCTTAGAGCTGTCTGAAAAACTGTTTTTT

clone_size: -
d_call: -
v_call: TRBV7-9
j_call: TRBJ2-7
cdr3_length: 11
cdr3_aa: CASSLFGEQYF
cdr3_nt: TGTGCCAGCAGCTTGTTTGGCGAGCAGTACTTC